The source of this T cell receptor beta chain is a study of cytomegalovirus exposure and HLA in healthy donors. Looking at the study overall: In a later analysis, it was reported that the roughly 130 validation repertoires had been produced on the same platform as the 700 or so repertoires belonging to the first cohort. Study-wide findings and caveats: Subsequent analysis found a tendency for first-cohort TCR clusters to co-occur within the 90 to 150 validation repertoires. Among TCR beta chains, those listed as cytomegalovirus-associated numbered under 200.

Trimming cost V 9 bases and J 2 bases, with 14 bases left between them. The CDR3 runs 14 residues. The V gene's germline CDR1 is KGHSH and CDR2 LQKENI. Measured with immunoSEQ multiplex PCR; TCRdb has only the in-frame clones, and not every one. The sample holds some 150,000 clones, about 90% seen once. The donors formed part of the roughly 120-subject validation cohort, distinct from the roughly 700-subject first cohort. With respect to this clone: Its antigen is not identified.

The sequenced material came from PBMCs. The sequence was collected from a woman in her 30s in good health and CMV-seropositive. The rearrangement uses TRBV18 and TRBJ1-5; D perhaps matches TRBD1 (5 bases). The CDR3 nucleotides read TGTGCCAGTGTTGGAGGGGAAGGCAATCAGCCCCAGCATTTT. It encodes CASVGGEGNQPQHF.